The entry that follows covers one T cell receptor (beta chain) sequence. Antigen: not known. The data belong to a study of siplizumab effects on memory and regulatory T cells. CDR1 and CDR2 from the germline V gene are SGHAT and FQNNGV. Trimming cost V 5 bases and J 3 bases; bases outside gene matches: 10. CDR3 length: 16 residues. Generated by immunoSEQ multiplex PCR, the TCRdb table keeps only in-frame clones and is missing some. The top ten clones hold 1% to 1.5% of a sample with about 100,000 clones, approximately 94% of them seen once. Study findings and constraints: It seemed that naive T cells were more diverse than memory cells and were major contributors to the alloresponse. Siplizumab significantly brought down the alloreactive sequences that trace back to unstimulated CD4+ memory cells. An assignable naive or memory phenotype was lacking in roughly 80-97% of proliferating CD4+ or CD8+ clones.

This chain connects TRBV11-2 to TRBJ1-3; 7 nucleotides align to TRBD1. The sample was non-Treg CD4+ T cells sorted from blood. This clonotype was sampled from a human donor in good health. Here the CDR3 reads CASSLRTGFSGNTIYF. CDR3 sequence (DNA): TGTGCCAGCAGCCTCCGGACAGGCTTTAGTGGAAACACCATATATTTT.